This T cell receptor beta chain is from a study of shared clonotypes between healthy human individuals. Points from the study as a whole: Depth of sequencing was expected to influence donor clonotype sharing.

Germline V lookup: CDR1 LGHNA, CDR2 YSLEER. The V end lost 0 bases, the J end lost 7 bases, and 7 bases lay between the germline ends. There are 13 residues in the CDR3. Using immunoSEQ multiplex PCR, the repertoire was profiled, and TCRdb retains in-frame clones only, with some absent. The data show about 680,000 clones, approximately 90% seen once. Comment on this clone: Its specificity is not known.

CD45RO-negative cells were positively selected for CCR7, leaving out terminally differentiated effector memory CD45RA+ cells. Free of recent acute infections or vaccinations, the donors were healthy HIV-negative adults. Material: naive CD8+ T cells sorted from blood. The chain has TRBV4-3 and TRBJ2-1; possible D gene TRBD1, 6 bases. The source of this sequence is a man younger than 40 in good health. The CDR3, as DNA: TGCGCCAGCAGCCAAGATCAGGGGAATGAGCAGTTCTTC. This gives the protein CASSQDQGNEQFF.